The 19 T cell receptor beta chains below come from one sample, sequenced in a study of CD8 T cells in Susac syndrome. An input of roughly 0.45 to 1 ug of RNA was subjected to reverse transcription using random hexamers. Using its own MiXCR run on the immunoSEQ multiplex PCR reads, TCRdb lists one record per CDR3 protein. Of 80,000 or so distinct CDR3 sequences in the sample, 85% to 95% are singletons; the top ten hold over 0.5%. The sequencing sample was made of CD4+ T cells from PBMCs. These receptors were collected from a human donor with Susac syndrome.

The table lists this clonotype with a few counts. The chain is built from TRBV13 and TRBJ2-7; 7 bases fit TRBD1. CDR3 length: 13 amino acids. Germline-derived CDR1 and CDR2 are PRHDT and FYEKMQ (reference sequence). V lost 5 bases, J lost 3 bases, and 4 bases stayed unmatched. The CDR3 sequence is CASSPQGLYEQYF. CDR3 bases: TGTGCCAGCAGCCCACAGGGGCTCTACGAGCAGTACTTC. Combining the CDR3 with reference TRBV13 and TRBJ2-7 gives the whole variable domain AAGVIQSPRHLIKEKRETATLKCYPIPRHDTVYWYQQGPGQDPQFLISFYEKMQSDKGSIPDRFSAQQFSDYHSELNMSSLELGDSALYFCASSPQGLYEQYFGPGTRLTVT.

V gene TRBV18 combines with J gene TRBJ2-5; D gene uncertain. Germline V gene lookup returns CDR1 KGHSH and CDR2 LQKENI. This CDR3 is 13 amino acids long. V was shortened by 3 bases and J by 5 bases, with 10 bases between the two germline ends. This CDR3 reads CASSPQAIETQYF. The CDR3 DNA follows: TGTGCCAGCTCACCGCAAGCTATCGAGACCCAGTACTTC.

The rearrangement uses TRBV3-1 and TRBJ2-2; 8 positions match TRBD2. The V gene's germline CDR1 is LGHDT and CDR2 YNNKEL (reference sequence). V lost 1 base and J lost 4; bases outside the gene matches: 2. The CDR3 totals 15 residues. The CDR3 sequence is CASSQAGGRTGELFF. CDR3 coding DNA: TGTGCCAGCAGCCAAGCGGGGGGGCGCACCGGGGAGCTGTTTTTT. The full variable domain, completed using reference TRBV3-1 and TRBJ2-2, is DTAVSQTPKYLVTQMGNDKSIKCEQNLGHDTMYWYKQDSKKFLKIMFSYNNKELIINETVPNRFSPKSPDKAHLNLHINSLELGDSAVYFCASSQAGGRTGELFFGEGSRLTVL.

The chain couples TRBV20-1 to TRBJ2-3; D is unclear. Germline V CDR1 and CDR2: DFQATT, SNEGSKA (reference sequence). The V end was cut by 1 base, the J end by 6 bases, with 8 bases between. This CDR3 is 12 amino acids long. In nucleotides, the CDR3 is TGCAGTGCTAGAGCCTTGACTGATACGCAGTATTTT. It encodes CSARALTDTQYF.

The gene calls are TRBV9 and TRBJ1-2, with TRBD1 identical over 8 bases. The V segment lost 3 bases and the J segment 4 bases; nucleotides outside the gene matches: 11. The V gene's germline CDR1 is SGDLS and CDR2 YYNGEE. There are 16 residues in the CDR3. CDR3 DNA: TGTGCCAGCAGCGCGACAGGGGCGGTCTTCCTCTATGGCTACACCTTC. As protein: CASSATGAVFLYGYTF.

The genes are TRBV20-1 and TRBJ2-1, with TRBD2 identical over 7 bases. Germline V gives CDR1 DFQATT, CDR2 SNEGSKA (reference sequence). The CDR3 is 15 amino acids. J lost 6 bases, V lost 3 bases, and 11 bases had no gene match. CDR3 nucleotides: TGCAGTGCTAGTAAGTTGGGACTACCTAGCAATGAGCAGTTCTTC. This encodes CSASKLGLPSNEQFF.

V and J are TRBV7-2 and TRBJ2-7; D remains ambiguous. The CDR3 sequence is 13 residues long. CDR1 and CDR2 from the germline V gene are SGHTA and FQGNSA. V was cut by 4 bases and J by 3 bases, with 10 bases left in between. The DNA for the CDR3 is TGTGCCAGCAGCTCTCAGAGTTACTACGAGCAGTACTTC. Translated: CASSSQSYYEQYF.

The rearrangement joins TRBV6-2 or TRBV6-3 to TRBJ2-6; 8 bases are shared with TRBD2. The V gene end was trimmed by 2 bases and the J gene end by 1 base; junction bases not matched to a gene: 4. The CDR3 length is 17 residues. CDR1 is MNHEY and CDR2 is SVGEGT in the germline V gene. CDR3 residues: CASSYGTRRSGANVLTF. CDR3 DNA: TGTGCCAGCAGTTACGGGACTAGGCGGTCTGGGGCCAACGTCCTGACTTTC.

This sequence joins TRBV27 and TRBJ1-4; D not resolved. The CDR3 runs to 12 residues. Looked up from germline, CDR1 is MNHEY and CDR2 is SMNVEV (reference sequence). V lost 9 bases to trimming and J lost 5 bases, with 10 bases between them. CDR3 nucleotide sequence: TGTGCCAGTCGACTGAGGAATGAAAAACTGTTTTTT. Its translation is CASRLRNEKLFF.

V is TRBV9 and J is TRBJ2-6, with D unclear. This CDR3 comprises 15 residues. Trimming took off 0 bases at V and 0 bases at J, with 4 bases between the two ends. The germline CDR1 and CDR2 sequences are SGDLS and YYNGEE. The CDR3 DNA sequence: TGTGCCAGCAGCGTAGGCCACTCTGGGGCCAACGTCCTGACTTTC. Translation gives CASSVGHSGANVLTF. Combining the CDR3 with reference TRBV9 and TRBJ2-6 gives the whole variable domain DSGVTQTPKHLITATGQRVTLRCSPRSGDLSVYWYQQSLDQGLQFLIQYYNGEERAKGNILERFSAQQFPDLHSELNLSSLELGDSALYFCASSVGHSGANVLTFGAGSRLTVL.

The DNA of the CDR3 is TGCGCCAGCAGCATGACGACAGGGAGCGGCTACACCTTC. It encodes CASSMTTGSGYTF. V gene TRBV5-1 combines with J gene TRBJ1-2; 7 nucleotides align to TRBD1. V shed 4 bases and J 8 bases; nucleotides not matched to a gene: 8. The CDR3 runs to 13 residues. CDR1 and CDR2 from the germline V gene are SGHRS and YFSETQ. The whole variable domain, filled in from reference TRBV5-1 and TRBJ1-2, reads KAGVTQTPRYLIKTRGQQVTLSCSPISGHRSVSWYQQTPGQGLQFLFEYFSETQRNKGNFPGRFSGRQFSNSRSEMNVSTLELGDSALYLCASSMTTGSGYTFGSGTRLTVV.

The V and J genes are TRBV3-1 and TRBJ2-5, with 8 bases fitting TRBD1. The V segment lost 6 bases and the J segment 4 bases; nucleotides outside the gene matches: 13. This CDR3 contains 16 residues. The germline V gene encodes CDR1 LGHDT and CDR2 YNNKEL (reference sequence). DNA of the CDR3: TGTGCCAGCAGTTCCGGAGGGACAGGTGGGGGAGAGACCCAGTACTTC. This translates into CASSSGGTGGGETQYF.

The CDR3 bases are TGCAGTGCTAGACACGGACAGGGGGTCCCACAGATACGAGATACGCAGTATTTT. It yields the protein CSARHGQGVPQIRDTQYF. This chain links TRBV20-1 with TRBJ2-3, with 10 nucleotides matching TRBD1. V lost 2 bases and J lost 5; bases outside the gene matches: 16. The CDR3 spans 18 residues. Germline CDR1 reads DFQATT; CDR2 reads SNEGSKA (reference sequence).

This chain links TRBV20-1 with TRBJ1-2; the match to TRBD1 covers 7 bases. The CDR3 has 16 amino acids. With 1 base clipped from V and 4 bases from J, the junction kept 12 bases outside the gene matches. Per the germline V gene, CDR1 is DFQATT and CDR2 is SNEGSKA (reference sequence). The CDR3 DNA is TGCAGTGCTAGAGGTTTGGACAGGTTGGGCCTCTATGGCTACACCTTC. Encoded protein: CSARGLDRLGLYGYTF.

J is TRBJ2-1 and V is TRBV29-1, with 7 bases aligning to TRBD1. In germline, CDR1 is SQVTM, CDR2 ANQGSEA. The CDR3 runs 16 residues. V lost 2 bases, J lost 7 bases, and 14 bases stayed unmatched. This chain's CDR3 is CSVENPSLRGINEQFF. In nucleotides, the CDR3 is TGCAGCGTTGAAAACCCCTCCCTCAGGGGGATTAATGAGCAGTTCTTC.

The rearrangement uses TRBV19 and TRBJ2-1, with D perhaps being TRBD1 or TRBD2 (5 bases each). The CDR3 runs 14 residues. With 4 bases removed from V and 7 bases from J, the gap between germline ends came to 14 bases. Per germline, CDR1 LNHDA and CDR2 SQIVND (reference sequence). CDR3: CASSRDQQGNEQFF. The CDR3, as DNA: TGTGCCAGTAGTAGGGACCAGCAAGGGAATGAGCAGTTCTTC.

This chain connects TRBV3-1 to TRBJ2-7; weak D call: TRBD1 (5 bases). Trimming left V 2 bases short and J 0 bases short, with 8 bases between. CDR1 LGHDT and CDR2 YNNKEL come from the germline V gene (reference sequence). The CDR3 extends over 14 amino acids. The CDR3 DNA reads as TGTGCCAGCAGCCAATGGGGCAGCTCCTACGAGCAGTACTTC. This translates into CASSQWGSSYEQYF.

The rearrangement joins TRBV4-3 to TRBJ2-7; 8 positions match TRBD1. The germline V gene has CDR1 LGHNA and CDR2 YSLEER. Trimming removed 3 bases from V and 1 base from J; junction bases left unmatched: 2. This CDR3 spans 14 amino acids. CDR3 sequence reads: CASSHRTGSYEQYF. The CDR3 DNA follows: TGCGCCAGCAGCCATCGGACAGGGTCCTACGAGCAGTACTTC.

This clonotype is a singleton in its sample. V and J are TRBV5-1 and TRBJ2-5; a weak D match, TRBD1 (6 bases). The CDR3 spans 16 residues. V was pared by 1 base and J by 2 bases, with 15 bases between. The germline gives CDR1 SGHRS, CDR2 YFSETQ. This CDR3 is CASSLIRQGLQETQYF. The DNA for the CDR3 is TGCGCCAGCAGCTTGATTCGCCAGGGGTTGCAAGAGACCCAGTACTTC.